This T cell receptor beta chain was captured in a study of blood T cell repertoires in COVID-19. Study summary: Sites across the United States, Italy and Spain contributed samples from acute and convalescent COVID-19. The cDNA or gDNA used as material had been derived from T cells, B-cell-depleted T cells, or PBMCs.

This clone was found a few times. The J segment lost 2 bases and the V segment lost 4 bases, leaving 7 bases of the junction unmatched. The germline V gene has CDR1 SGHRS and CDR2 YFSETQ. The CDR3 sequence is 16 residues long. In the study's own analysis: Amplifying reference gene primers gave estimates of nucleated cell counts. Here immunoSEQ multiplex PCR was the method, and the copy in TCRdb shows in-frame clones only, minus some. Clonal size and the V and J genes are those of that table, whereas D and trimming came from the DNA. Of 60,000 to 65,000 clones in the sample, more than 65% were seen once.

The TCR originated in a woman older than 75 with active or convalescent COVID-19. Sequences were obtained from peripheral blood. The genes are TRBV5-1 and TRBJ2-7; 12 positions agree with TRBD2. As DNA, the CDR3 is TGCGCCAGCAGCCGACGGACTAGCGGGGTGGCCTACGAGCAGTACTTC. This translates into CASSRRTSGVAYEQYF.